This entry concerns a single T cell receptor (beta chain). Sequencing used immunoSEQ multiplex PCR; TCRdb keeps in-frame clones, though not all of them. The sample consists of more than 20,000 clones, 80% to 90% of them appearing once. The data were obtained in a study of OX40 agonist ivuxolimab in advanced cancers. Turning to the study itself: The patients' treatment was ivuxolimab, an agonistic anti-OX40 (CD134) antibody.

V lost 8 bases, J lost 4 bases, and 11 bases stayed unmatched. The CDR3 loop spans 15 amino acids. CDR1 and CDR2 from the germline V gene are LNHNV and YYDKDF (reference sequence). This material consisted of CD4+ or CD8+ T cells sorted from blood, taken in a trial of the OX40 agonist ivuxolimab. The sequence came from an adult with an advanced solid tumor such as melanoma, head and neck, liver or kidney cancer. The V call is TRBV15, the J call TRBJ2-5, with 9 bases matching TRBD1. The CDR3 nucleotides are TGTGCCACCGGTCCCGGGACAGGGAGTTCAGAGACCCAGTACTTC. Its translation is CATGPGTGSSETQYF.